A selection of T cell receptor beta chains follows, all from one sample in a study of response to subunit inactivated influenza vaccine. TCRdb reanalysed the RT-PCR reads using MiXCR and keeps one entry per CDR3 protein. Of some 570,000 distinct CDR3 sequences in the sample, roughly 12% were seen once. The data were also submitted as part of a second study, on T cells expressing NK-cell markers.

This specimen was PBMCs from blood, taken on the day of vaccination. These receptors were obtained from a man in his fifties who received an inactivated influenza vaccine. CDR3s include the opening cysteine and the closing phenylalanine or tryptophan. Each record gives: CDR3 DNA, CDR3 protein, J gene, clone size, D gene, V gene. D genes are given only for firm matches. A row's size may be missing; if present it is once, few, many or a size class.

cdr3_nt: TGTGCCAGCAGCTTTGACAGGGGCAGCAATCAGCCCCAGCATTTT
cdr3_aa: CASSFDRGSNQPQHF
j_call: TRBJ1-5
clone_size: few
d_call: TRBD1
v_call: TRBV28

cdr3_nt: TGTGCCAGCAGTCCAACTGGGGACCCGCGGGGGGAGCTGTTTTTT
cdr3_aa: CASSPTGDPRGELFF
j_call: TRBJ2-2
clone_size: NA
d_call: NA
v_call: TRBV12-3/TRBV12-4

cdr3_nt: TGTGCCAGCAGGCCCCGCAGAGAGACCCAGTACTTC
cdr3_aa: CASRPRRETQYF
j_call: TRBJ2-5
clone_size: NA
d_call: NA
v_call: TRBV28

cdr3_nt: TGCGCCAGCAGCGCCAAGGTCGGTGGCGGGGAGCTGTTTTTT
cdr3_aa: CASSAKVGGGELFF
j_call: TRBJ2-2
clone_size: NA
d_call: NA
v_call: TRBV5-1

cdr3_nt: TGCGCCAGCTCCAGGCAGCGGGGGGCGGAGACCCAGTACTTC
cdr3_aa: CASSRQRGAETQYF
j_call: TRBJ2-5
clone_size: NA
d_call: TRBD2
v_call: TRBV5-1

cdr3_nt: TGTGCCAGCAGCTTGGGGGGCTCTTATACGCAGTATTTT
cdr3_aa: CASSLGGSYTQYF
j_call: TRBJ2-3
clone_size: few
d_call: NA
v_call: TRBV5-6

cdr3_nt: TGTGCCATCGGACTAGCGGCCTACAATGAGCAGTTCTTC
cdr3_aa: CAIGLAAYNEQFF
j_call: TRBJ2-1
clone_size: few
d_call: TRBD2
v_call: TRBV2

cdr3_nt: TGTGCCAGCAGCTCAAGTAGCGGGGACAGAATTGAGCAGTTCTTC
cdr3_aa: CASSSSSGDRIEQFF
j_call: TRBJ2-1
clone_size: NA
d_call: NA
v_call: TRBV9

cdr3_nt: TGTGCCATCGGCATCGATCGGGGCACAGATACGCAGTATTTT
cdr3_aa: CAIGIDRGTDTQYF
j_call: TRBJ2-3
clone_size: few
d_call: NA
v_call: TRBV24-1

cdr3_nt: TGTGCCACCAGTGATTGGGGGGATGAGCAGTTCTTC
cdr3_aa: CATSDWGDEQFF
j_call: TRBJ2-1
clone_size: many
d_call: NA
v_call: TRBV24-1

cdr3_nt: TGCAGTGCTAGAGATCCTCAGGGAGAAGCTTTCTTT
cdr3_aa: CSARDPQGEAFF
j_call: TRBJ1-1
clone_size: few
d_call: NA
v_call: TRBV20-1

cdr3_nt: TGCAGCGTGGCCGGGACAGGGTATACCGGGGAGCTGTTTTTT
cdr3_aa: CSVAGTGYTGELFF
j_call: TRBJ2-2
clone_size: NA
d_call: TRBD1
v_call: TRBV29-1

cdr3_nt: TGCAGTGCTAGGTGGTTGGACTATGGCTACACCTTC
cdr3_aa: CSARWLDYGYTF
j_call: TRBJ1-2
clone_size: NA
d_call: NA
v_call: TRBV20-1

cdr3_nt: TGTGCTACAGAGGGCATTTTGAACACCGGGGAGCTGTTTTTT
cdr3_aa: CATEGILNTGELFF
j_call: TRBJ2-2
clone_size: NA
d_call: NA
v_call: TRBV24-1

cdr3_nt: TGTGCCAGTCTTCCAGCGGGGGGGACCTCCCCCTACGAGCAGTACTTC
cdr3_aa: CASLPAGGTSPYEQYF
j_call: TRBJ2-7
clone_size: few
d_call: TRBD2
v_call: TRBV6-1

cdr3_nt: TGTGCCAGCAGCTCCACTTACGGGGGCTACAATGAGCAGTTCTTC
cdr3_aa: CASSSTYGGYNEQFF
j_call: TRBJ2-1
clone_size: NA
d_call: NA
v_call: TRBV7-2

cdr3_nt: TGTGCCAGCATGTCGGGGACCTACGAGCAGTACTTC
cdr3_aa: CASMSGTYEQYF
j_call: TRBJ2-7
clone_size: few
d_call: NA
v_call: TRBV28

cdr3_nt: TGCAGTGCAGAGGACAGGAGAAACTATGGCTACACCTTC
cdr3_aa: CSAEDRRNYGYTF
j_call: TRBJ1-2
clone_size: NA
d_call: TRBD1
v_call: TRBV20-1

cdr3_nt: TGTGCCAGCAGCGTAGTCCTAGTAATTCCCGGACCCTCGACCACCTACGAGCAGTACTTC
cdr3_aa: CASSVVLVIPGPSTTYEQYF
j_call: TRBJ2-7
clone_size: NA
d_call: NA
v_call: TRBV9

cdr3_nt: TGCAGCGTTGGGGAGTTACGATCCGAGCAGTACTTC
cdr3_aa: CSVGELRSEQYF
j_call: TRBJ2-7
clone_size: NA
d_call: NA
v_call: TRBV29-1

cdr3_nt: TGTGCCAGCAGGAGGGGGACTACCAATGAGCAGTTCTTC
cdr3_aa: CASRRGTTNEQFF
j_call: TRBJ2-1
clone_size: NA
d_call: NA
v_call: TRBV6-2/TRBV6-3

cdr3_nt: TGCGCCAGCAGCTTAGGACACCGCCAAACAGCTTACTACGAGCAGTACTTC
cdr3_aa: CASSLGHRQTAYYEQYF
j_call: TRBJ2-7
clone_size: few
d_call: NA
v_call: TRBV5-1

cdr3_nt: TGCGCCAGCAGCCAAGTCGCGGGGTGGTCCTACGAGCAGTACTTC
cdr3_aa: CASSQVAGWSYEQYF
j_call: TRBJ2-7
clone_size: few
d_call: NA
v_call: TRBV4-3

cdr3_nt: TGTGCCAGCAGCCAAGATCAAGCGGGGAGCACAGATACGCAGTATTTT
cdr3_aa: CASSQDQAGSTDTQYF
j_call: TRBJ2-3
clone_size: NA
d_call: TRBD2
v_call: TRBV4-2

cdr3_nt: TGTGCCAGCAGAGACAACACAGGGCCCCTCCACTTT
cdr3_aa: CASRDNTGPLHF
j_call: TRBJ1-6
clone_size: NA
d_call: NA
v_call: TRBV6-5

cdr3_nt: TGTGCCAGCAGCTTAGGATGGCCGGCCTACGAGCAGTACTTC
cdr3_aa: CASSLGWPAYEQYF
j_call: TRBJ2-7
clone_size: few
d_call: NA
v_call: TRBV7-2

cdr3_nt: TGCGCCAGCAGCCAAGCGGCCAGCCTCACCGGGGAGCTGTTTTTT
cdr3_aa: CASSQAASLTGELFF
j_call: TRBJ2-2
clone_size: NA
d_call: NA
v_call: TRBV4-3

cdr3_nt: TGTGCCAGCAGTTACCGGCAGGGTGGGCAGCAGTACTTC
cdr3_aa: CASSYRQGGQQYF
j_call: TRBJ2-7
clone_size: few
d_call: NA
v_call: TRBV6-5

cdr3_nt: TGTGCCAGCAGCACAGGGGGATTCACCTCCTACGAGCAGTACTTC
cdr3_aa: CASSTGGFTSYEQYF
j_call: TRBJ2-7
clone_size: NA
d_call: TRBD1
v_call: TRBV28

cdr3_nt: TGTGCCAGCAGCTCCACCGGGAGTTGGTCCTACGAGCAGTACTTC
cdr3_aa: CASSSTGSWSYEQYF
j_call: TRBJ2-7
clone_size: NA
d_call: NA
v_call: TRBV7-9

cdr3_nt: TGTGCCAGCAGCCTCGCTAGGGACGGGGCCTCCTACAATGAGCAGTTCTTC
cdr3_aa: CASSLARDGASYNEQFF
j_call: TRBJ2-1
clone_size: few
d_call: NA
v_call: TRBV2

cdr3_nt: TGTGCCAGCAGTTACGGTCACGGGGGGGGAGCCAAAAACATTCAGTACTTC
cdr3_aa: CASSYGHGGGAKNIQYF
j_call: TRBJ2-4
clone_size: few
d_call: TRBD2
v_call: TRBV6-5

cdr3_nt: TGTGCCAGCAGCTTTCCGGGGCAGTACGAGCAGTACTTC
cdr3_aa: CASSFPGQYEQYF
j_call: TRBJ2-7
clone_size: few
d_call: NA
v_call: TRBV7-2

cdr3_nt: TGTGCCAGCAGCTTGTCACTGGCCGGGTTCTACGAGCAGTACTTC
cdr3_aa: CASSLSLAGFYEQYF
j_call: TRBJ2-7
clone_size: NA
d_call: NA
v_call: TRBV5-6

cdr3_nt: TGCGCCAGCAGCTCGTCCGGGACTAGCGACATTCAGTACTTC
cdr3_aa: CASSSSGTSDIQYF
j_call: TRBJ2-4
clone_size: few
d_call: TRBD2
v_call: TRBV5-1

cdr3_nt: TGCGCCAGCAGCTTGGTAGAGGGGACAGGGCGCAGAAAAGAGACCCAGTACTTC
cdr3_aa: CASSLVEGTGRRKETQYF
j_call: TRBJ2-5
clone_size: few
d_call: TRBD1
v_call: TRBV5-1

cdr3_nt: TGCGCCAGCAGCTTGATTCAGGGGGCCGGGGAGCAGTACTTC
cdr3_aa: CASSLIQGAGEQYF
j_call: TRBJ2-7
clone_size: once
d_call: TRBD1
v_call: TRBV5-1

cdr3_nt: TGTGCCAGCAGTCCCCGGGACAGGGGGCTGGCAGATACGCAGTATTTT
cdr3_aa: CASSPRDRGLADTQYF
j_call: TRBJ2-3
clone_size: NA
d_call: TRBD1
v_call: TRBV12-3/TRBV12-4

cdr3_nt: TGTGCCAGCAGCCTTAACAGTTTCCAAGAGACCCAGTACTTC
cdr3_aa: CASSLNSFQETQYF
j_call: TRBJ2-5
clone_size: few
d_call: NA
v_call: TRBV3-1

cdr3_nt: TGTGCCAGTAGTATATTTCTTTTAATGGGGGTTGGATCCAAAAACATTCAGTACTTC
cdr3_aa: CASSIFLLMGVGSKNIQYF
j_call: TRBJ2-4
clone_size: NA
d_call: NA
v_call: TRBV19

cdr3_nt: TGCGCCAGCAGCCAAGAGGGGACAGGTCCTTACGAGCAGTACTTC
cdr3_aa: CASSQEGTGPYEQYF
j_call: TRBJ2-7
clone_size: few
d_call: TRBD1
v_call: TRBV4-3